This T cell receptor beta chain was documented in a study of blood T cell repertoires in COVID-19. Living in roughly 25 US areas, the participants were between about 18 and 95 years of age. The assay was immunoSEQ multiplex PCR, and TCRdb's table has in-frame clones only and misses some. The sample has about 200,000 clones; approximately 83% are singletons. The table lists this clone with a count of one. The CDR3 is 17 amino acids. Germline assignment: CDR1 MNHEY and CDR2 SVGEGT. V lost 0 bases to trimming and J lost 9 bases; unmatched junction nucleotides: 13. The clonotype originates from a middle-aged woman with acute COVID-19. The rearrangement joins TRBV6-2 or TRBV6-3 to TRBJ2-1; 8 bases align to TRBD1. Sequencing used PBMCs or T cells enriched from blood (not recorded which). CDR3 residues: CASSYSNTQGAPGEQFF. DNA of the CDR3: TGTGCCAGCAGTTACTCGAATACTCAGGGGGCCCCCGGTGAGCAGTTCTTC.